The 6 T cell receptor beta chains presented below share a single source sample, sequenced in a study of T cells in narcolepsy. The repertoire was sequenced with immunoSEQ multiplex PCR; TCRdb's copy has only in-frame clones and lacks some. The sample includes tens of thousands of clones, 92% seen only once; the top ten take approximately 1.2%. Sequenced input: CD45RA- memory CD4+ T cells from PBMCs. The receptor set was obtained from a human donor with narcolepsy.

This clone was counted once. The chain employs TRBV29-1 and TRBJ1-3; D is uncertain. Between the trimmed V and J ends, which lost 2 bases and 4 bases, there was a span of 3 bases. The CDR3 is made up of 11 amino acids. The germline V gene has CDR1 SQVTM and CDR2 ANQGSEA. The CDR3 DNA sequence: TGCAGCGTTGAATCCGGAAACACCATATATTTT. Its protein is CSVESGNTIYF.

This chain links TRBV5-1 with TRBJ1-5; TRBD1 agrees at 7 bases. CDR1 SGHRS and CDR2 YFSETQ come from the germline V gene. V shed 4 bases, J shed 7 bases, and the junction held 5 bases outside the gene matches. CDR3 size: 13 residues. CDR3 nucleotides: TGCGCCAGCAGCCCCGACAGGGACCAGCCCCAGCATTTT. Residues: CASSPDRDQPQHF.

This rearrangement joins TRBV27 to TRBJ1-2; TRBD1 agrees at 8 bases. V gave up 6 bases and J gave up 3 bases; unmatched junction bases: 3. The CDR3 has 13 residues. The germline V gene has CDR1 MNHEY and CDR2 SMNVEV (reference sequence). CDR3 sequence reads: CASSKGQDYGYTF. In DNA, the CDR3 is TGTGCCAGCAGCAAGGGACAGGACTATGGCTACACCTTC.

The rearrangement joins TRBV5-1 to TRBJ2-7; 7 bases are shared with TRBD1. The germline V gene encodes CDR1 SGHRS and CDR2 YFSETQ. After removal of 0 bases from V and 5 bases from J, the junction contained 8 bases not matched to a gene. CDR3 length: 15 amino acids. The CDR3: CASSLEGGASHEQYF. In DNA, the CDR3 is TGCGCCAGCAGCTTGGAAGGGGGCGCATCCCACGAGCAGTACTTC.

The CDR3 DNA follows: TGTGCCAGCAGCTTAACGGGCAGGAACACTGAAGCTTTCTTT. It translates to CASSLTGRNTEAFF. This rearrangement joins TRBV7-3 to TRBJ1-1; D remains unclear. CDR1 is SGHTA, CDR2 FQGTGA, per germline. V lost 0 bases and J lost 1, with 6 bases in between. This CDR3 contains 14 residues.

This chain links TRBV5-4 with TRBJ2-1; the D is unclear. Trimming removed 4 bases from V and 8 bases from J, with 16 bases in between. The germline V gene has CDR1 SGHNT and CDR2 YYREEE (reference sequence). CDR3 length: 14 residues. Here the CDR3 reads CASSNRAPLHEQFF. The CDR3 DNA sequence: TGTGCCAGCAGCAACCGGGCCCCCCTGCATGAGCAGTTCTTC.